Following are 28 T cell receptor beta chains from one sample sequenced in a study of liver allograft versus peripheral blood T cells. The overall study: In transplanted livers, T cell receptor repertoires were compared with those found in the recipients' peripheral blood.

TCRdb redid the calling of the reads with MiXCR, one entry per CDR3 protein. The table shows 8,000 to 9,500 distinct CDR3 sequences, with around 20% occurring only once. Receptors originate from a human patient who had a liver transplant. Part of the T cells may come from the graft donor.

CDR3 amino acids: CASSVGGGTGGFNYGYTF. Written as DNA, the CDR3 is TGTGCCAGCAGCGTAGGAGGGGGGACAGGGGGATTTAACTATGGCTACACCTTC. This chain uses TRBV9 with TRBJ1-2; 11 bases line up with TRBD1. This CDR3 is 18 amino acids long. In germline, CDR1 is SGDLS, CDR2 YYNGEE. Trimming removed 0 bases from V and 1 base from J; junction bases left unmatched: 8.

The gene calls are TRBV12-3 or TRBV12-4 and TRBJ2-7; 7 bases match TRBD1. V dropped 6 bases and J dropped 3; count of bases not matched to a gene: 5. The CDR3 length is 13 residues. The CDR3 region has the DNA TGTGCCAGCAGGGAGACAGGGAACTACGAGCAGTACTTC. It encodes CASRETGNYEQYF.

This clonotype was observed many times. The V call is TRBV6-6, the J call TRBJ1-6; D is unresolved. Germline CDR1 reads MNHNY; CDR2 reads SVGAGI (reference sequence). V gave up 4 bases and J gave up 8 bases, with 12 bases separating them. The CDR3 contains 14 residues. For the CDR3, the DNA is TGTGCCAGCAGTTGGAACGGGGTGGATTCACCCCTCCACTTT. It encodes CASSWNGVDSPLHF.

In regard to this clonotype: This may be a read error, as it is one base from a much larger clone. The chain uses TRBV13 and TRBJ2-7, with a possible D match to TRBD2 (7 bases). The CDR3 loop spans 14 amino acids. Germline assignment: CDR1 PRHDT and CDR2 FYEKMQ (reference sequence). The CDR3 region is CTSSLGRGAYEQYF. CDR3 nucleotides: TGTACCAGCAGCTTAGGCCGGGGGGCGTACGAGCAGTACTTC.

This clonotype appeared many times. The V gene is TRBV10-3, the J gene TRBJ1-2, with TRBD1 identical over 7 bases. Germline V lookup: CDR1 ENHRY, CDR2 SYGVKD. The CDR3 has 16 residues. J gave up 2 bases and V 2 bases, and 8 bases lay outside the gene matches. The CDR3 spells CAISERGQSRNYGYTF. The CDR3 DNA sequence: TGTGCCATCAGTGAGAGGGGGCAAAGTAGAAACTATGGCTACACCTTC.

This clonotype rates as medium-sized. V gene TRBV14 combines with J gene TRBJ1-6, with D perhaps TRBD1 (6 bases). Germline V CDR1 and CDR2: SGHDN, FVKESK. The length of the CDR3 is 16 residues. Trimming left V 4 bases short and J 7 bases short, with 17 bases between. In nucleotides, the CDR3 is TGTGCCAGCAGCCGACAGGCCGCGGGCCCAAATTCACCCCTCCACTTT. Protein product: CASSRQAAGPNSPLHF.

This clonotype was recorded at least ten times. This chain joins TRBV7-9 and TRBJ1-2, with no clear D. Germline V lookup: CDR1 SEHNR, CDR2 FQNEAQ (reference sequence). The germline V and J ends were trimmed by 5 bases and 4 bases, with 14 bases remaining between them. The CDR3 totals 14 residues. The chain's CDR3 is CASSPGLPSYGYTF. CDR3 in DNA: TGTGCCAGCAGCCCTGGACTTCCTAGCTATGGCTACACCTTC.

This clonotype was seen more than once but under ten times. The chain combines TRBV6-5 with TRBJ2-3; 10 positions match TRBD2. CDR3 length: 15 residues. The V and J ends lost 6 bases and 0 bases, in that order; junction bases with no gene match: 3. Germline lookup yields CDR1 MNHEY and CDR2 SVGAGI. The CDR3 nucleotides are TGTGCCAGCAGGCTAGCGGGGGCCAGCACAGATACGCAGTATTTT. Its translation is CASRLAGASTDTQYF.

This chain connects TRBV20-1 to TRBJ1-2; TRBD1 matches at 10 bases. The CDR3 sequence is 17 residues long. Germline lookup yields CDR1 DFQATT and CDR2 SNEGSKA (reference sequence). Losses at the gene ends were 3 bases for V and 3 bases for J; bases not matched to a gene: 13. In DNA, the CDR3 is TGCAGTGCTAGGGCTTTCTCCGGGACAGGGGCGGACTATGGCTACACCTTC. Amino acid sequence: CSARAFSGTGADYGYTF.

This clonotype occurred a few times. The chain joins TRBV12-3 or TRBV12-4 to TRBJ2-7; D gene unclear. The V end lost 0 bases, the J end lost 6 bases, and 12 bases lay between the germline ends. The CDR3 spans 14 residues. The CDR3 nucleotides are TGTGCCAGCAGTTTAGCGCGACTGCCTACCGAGCAGTACTTC. Translation: CASSLARLPTEQYF.

By sample fraction, this clonotype is medium-sized. The chain joins TRBV6-5 to TRBJ1-1; D remains unclear. The CDR3 is made up of 13 amino acids. In germline, CDR1 is MNHEY, CDR2 SVGAGI. The V gene lost 6 bases and the J gene lost 4 bases, with 12 bases spanning the gap. The DNA of the CDR3 is TGTGCCAGCAGCCCGAATCCCGCCACTGAAGCTTTCTTT. Translation gives CASSPNPATEAFF.

Within the sample, this clonotype is medium-sized (0.01 to 0.1%). The rearrangement joins TRBV6-5 to TRBJ1-3; the D is unclear. The CDR3 contains 15 residues. V gave up 4 bases and J gave up 0 bases, with 10 bases separating them. Germline values: CDR1 MNHEY, CDR2 SVGAGI. CDR3 in DNA: TGTGCCAGCAGTTCCCGCGGTGGCTCTGGAAACACCATATATTTT. Its translation is CASSSRGGSGNTIYF.

This clonotype was counted only a few times. J is TRBJ1-1 and V is TRBV11-2, with TRBD1 identical over 7 bases. This CDR3 is 18 amino acids long. CDR1 SGHAT and CDR2 FQNNGV come from the germline V gene. V gave up 1 base and J gave up 4 bases; unmatched junction bases: 15. The DNA of the CDR3 is TGTGCCAGCAGCTTAGTCCTCCGGACAGGACAGATAGGCACTGAAGCTTTCTTT. Its protein product is CASSLVLRTGQIGTEAFF.

This clonotype was detected a few times. The rearrangement joins TRBV6-5 to TRBJ2-7; tentatively, D is TRBD1 or TRBD2 (5 bases each). Trimming took 2 bases from V and 7 from J, leaving 18 bases between them. Looked up from germline, CDR1 is MNHEY and CDR2 is SVGAGI. CDR3 size: 15 residues. The CDR3 sequence is CASSYVGERTWEQYF. DNA for the CDR3: TGTGCCAGCAGTTACGTAGGGGAGCGAACTTGGGAGCAGTACTTC.

Sample share makes this clonotype medium-sized. The V call is TRBV6-5, the J call TRBJ1-1, with a possible D match to TRBD1 (5 bases). The V gene's germline CDR1 is MNHEY and CDR2 SVGAGI. The CDR3 runs 15 residues. V was shortened by 0 bases and J by 10 bases, with 18 bases between the two germline ends. The CDR3 region is CASSYSGTAFKRAFF. CDR3 coding DNA: TGTGCCAGCAGTTACTCCGGGACCGCGTTTAAAAGAGCTTTCTTT.

Sample share makes this clonotype medium-sized (0.01 to 0.1%). The rearrangement joins TRBV15 to TRBJ1-3, with 9 bases lining up with TRBD1. Germline V lookup: CDR1 LNHNV, CDR2 YYDKDF (reference sequence). J lost 3 bases, V lost 5 bases, and 8 bases had no gene match. The CDR3 contains 16 residues. As DNA, the CDR3 is TGTGCCACCAGCGTTACAGGGGGCGCGGATGGAAACACCATATATTTT. Amino acid sequence: CATSVTGGADGNTIYF.

The rearrangement uses TRBV6-5 and TRBJ2-7; unclear D gene. In germline, CDR1 is MNHEY, CDR2 SVGAGI. This CDR3 is 13 amino acids long. Trimming cost V 5 bases and J 3 bases, with 11 bases left between them. The CDR3 loop is CASSPAWDYEQYF. CDR3 bases: TGTGCCAGCAGTCCCGCCTGGGACTACGAGCAGTACTTC.

By share, this clonotype ranks as medium-sized. The chain recombines TRBV9 with TRBJ1-3, with TRBD1 matching over 7 bases. Per the germline V gene, CDR1 is SGDLS and CDR2 is YYNGEE. The CDR3 sequence is 15 residues long. J gave up 4 bases and V 4 bases, and 8 bases lay outside the gene matches. The CDR3 bases are TGTGCCAGCAGCCCAGGGGGGTCTGGGGGAAACACCATATATTTT. It translates to CASSPGGSGGNTIYF.

This chain joins TRBV12-3 or TRBV12-4 and TRBJ1-2; 7 nucleotides match TRBD1. V was pared by 3 bases and J by 5 bases, with 9 bases of the junction left unmatched. The length of the CDR3 is 15 residues. Here the CDR3 DNA reads TGTGCCAGCAGTTTTGACAGGGTGGGTGCGTATGGCTACACCTTC. It codes for CASSFDRVGAYGYTF.

A note on this clonotype: This may be a read error, as it is one base from a much larger clone. The chain couples TRBV7-9 to TRBJ1-1; D remains unclear. V dropped 5 bases and J dropped 1 base, with 14 bases sitting between them. Germline V gene sequence: CDR1 SEHNR, CDR2 FQNEAQ (reference sequence). The CDR3 has 15 amino acids. CDR3 residues: CASSPHRERNTEAFF. The CDR3 DNA reads as TGTGCCAGCAGCCCCCATCGCGAGAGGAACACTGAAGCTTTCTTT.

This clonotype was recorded at least ten times. The chain joins TRBV6-1 to TRBJ1-1; TRBD1 is a possible D gene (5 bases). The CDR3 extends over 14 amino acids. Trimming took 1 base from V and 11 from J, leaving 17 bases between them. CDR1 is MNHNS and CDR2 is SASEGT in the germline V gene. For the CDR3, the DNA is TGTGCCAGCAGTGAAGGTTGGGGGTTGAATTCGGCTTTCTTT. This translates into CASSEGWGLNSAFF.

This clonotype was recorded once. The V gene is TRBV2, the J gene TRBJ1-2; TRBD1 is a possible D gene (6 bases). Germline values: CDR1 SNHLY, CDR2 FYNNEI. Trimming took off 0 bases at V and 8 bases at J, with 16 bases between the two ends. CDR3 size: 15 residues. The CDR3 reads CASSEALRGAGGYTF. CDR3 bases: TGTGCCAGCAGTGAAGCGCTTAGGGGGGCGGGAGGCTACACCTTC.

The sample holds a few counts of this clonotype. V usage is TRBV12-5 and J usage is TRBJ1-3, with 7 nucleotides matching TRBD1. V shed 0 bases, J shed 4 bases, and the junction held 3 bases outside the gene matches. The CDR3 covers 15 residues. Germline values: CDR1 LGHNT, CDR2 FRNRAP. CDR3 loop: CASGLVAGGGNTIYF. The CDR3 nucleotides are TGTGCTAGTGGTTTGGTAGCAGGGGGGGGAAACACCATATATTTT.

This chain uses TRBV12-5 with TRBJ2-7, with TRBD1 as a possible D gene (7 bases). This CDR3 is built from 14 residues. Trimming stripped 3 bases from V and 7 bases from J, with 16 bases between. Germline V CDR1 and CDR2: LGHNT, FRNRAP. CDR3 in amino acids: CASGFGGTAWEQYF. Here the CDR3 DNA reads TGTGCTAGTGGTTTTGGGGGGACAGCCTGGGAGCAGTACTTC.

Ten or more counts support this clonotype. The chain combines TRBV6-5 with TRBJ1-2; TRBD1 might be the D (5 bases). Per the germline V gene, CDR1 is MNHEY and CDR2 is SVGAGI. The CDR3 has 16 residues. Trimming shortened V by 1 base and J by 3 bases, and 15 bases separated the two germline ends. CDR3 bases: TGTGCCAGCAGTTACTTAGGTGGGGGTGATGACTATGGCTACACCTTC. Residues: CASSYLGGGDDYGYTF.

In its sample, this clonotype ranks as medium-sized. The chain couples TRBV19 to TRBJ1-1, with D possibly being TRBD1 (6 bases). Trimming took 8 bases from V and 4 from J, leaving 17 bases between them. The CDR3 contains 14 residues. Germline V gives CDR1 LNHDA, CDR2 SQIVND (reference sequence). This CDR3 reads CASERRQEGTEAFF. The CDR3 DNA is TGTGCCAGTGAAAGACGACAGGAAGGCACTGAAGCTTTCTTT. Full variable domain (outside the CDR3, taken from reference TRBV19 and TRBJ1-1): DGGITQSPKYLFRKEGQNVTLSCEQNLNHDAMYWYRQDPGQGLRLIYYSQIVNDFQKGDIAEGYSVSREKKESFPLTVTSAQKNPTAFYLCASERRQEGTEAFFGQGTRLTVV.

The table lists this clonotype with a few counts. J is TRBJ1-1 and V is TRBV24-1, with D possibly matching TRBD1 (6 bases). The CDR3 length is 13 residues. Germline CDR1 KGHDR, CDR2 SFDVKD. Trimming cost V 6 bases and J 1 base, with 8 bases left between them. CDR3 loop: CATSQTGNTEAFF. The CDR3 region has the DNA TGTGCCACCAGTCAGACAGGGAACACTGAAGCTTTCTTT.

The chain is built from TRBV20-1 and TRBJ2-7, with TRBD1 identical over 9 bases. Trimming removed 0 bases from V and 6 bases from J; junction bases left unmatched: 9. Germline CDR1 DFQATT, CDR2 SNEGSKA (reference sequence). The CDR3 covers 15 residues. CDR3 sequence: CSARDLGQGPSEQYF. The DNA for the CDR3 is TGCAGTGCTAGAGATCTGGGACAGGGTCCCTCCGAGCAGTACTTC.